This T cell receptor (beta chain) was identified during a study of cytomegalovirus exposure and HLA in healthy donors. The PCR used 60 Vbeta and 13 Jbeta primers. Some clones are missing from TCRdb's copy, which holds only in-frame ones; the method was immunoSEQ multiplex PCR. The table shows 150,000 to 200,000 clones, with roughly 80% occurring only once. The CDR3 spans 16 residues. V shed 3 bases, J shed 0 bases, and the junction held 3 bases outside the gene matches. CDR1 and CDR2 (germline): SGHRS, YFSETQ. The sequenced sample consisted of PBMCs. The receptor comes from a man in his fifties in good health and CMV-seropositive. The chain combines TRBV5-1 with TRBJ1-6, with TRBD1 matching 7 bases. The CDR3 DNA sequence: TGCGCCAGCAGCTGGGACAGTAGCTCCTATAATTCACCCCTCCACTTT. Protein product: CASSWDSSSYNSPLHF.